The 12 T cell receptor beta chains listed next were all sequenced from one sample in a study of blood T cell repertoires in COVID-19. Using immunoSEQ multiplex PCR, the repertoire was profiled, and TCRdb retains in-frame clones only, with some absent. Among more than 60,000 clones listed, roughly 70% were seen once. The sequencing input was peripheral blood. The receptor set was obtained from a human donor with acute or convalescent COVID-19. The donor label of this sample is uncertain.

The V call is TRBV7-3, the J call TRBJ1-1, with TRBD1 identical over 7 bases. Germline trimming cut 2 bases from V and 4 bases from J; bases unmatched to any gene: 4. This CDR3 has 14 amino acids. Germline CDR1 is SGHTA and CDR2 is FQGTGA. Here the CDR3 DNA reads TGTGCCAGCAGCTTACAGGCAGGGGGCACTGAAGCTTTCTTT. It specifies CASSLQAGGTEAFF.

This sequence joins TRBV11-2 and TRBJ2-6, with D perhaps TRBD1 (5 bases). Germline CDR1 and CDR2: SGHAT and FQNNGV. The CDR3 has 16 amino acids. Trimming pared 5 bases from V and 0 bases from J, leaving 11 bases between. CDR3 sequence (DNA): TGTGCCAGCAGCAACTTACAGGTCTCTGGGGCCAACGTCCTGACTTTC. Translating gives CASSNLQVSGANVLTF. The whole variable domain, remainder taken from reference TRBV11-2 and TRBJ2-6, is EAGVAQSPRYKIIEKRQSVAFWCNPISGHATLYWYQQILGQGPKLLIQFQNNGVVDDSQLPKDRFSAERLKGVDSTLKIQPAKLEDSAVYLCASSNLQVSGANVLTFGAGSRLTVL.

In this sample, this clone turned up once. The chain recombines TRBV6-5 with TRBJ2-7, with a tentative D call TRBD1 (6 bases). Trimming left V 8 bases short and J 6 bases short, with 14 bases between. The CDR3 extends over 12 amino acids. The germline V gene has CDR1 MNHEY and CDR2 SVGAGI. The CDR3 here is CASGNTGREQYV. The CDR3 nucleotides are TGTGCCAGCGGGAACACAGGGCGCGAGCAGTACGTC.

CDR3 bases: TGTGCCAGCTCCTTCGGTCTCTCTGGAAACACCATATATTTT. Residues: CASSFGLSGNTIYF. This sequence joins TRBV18 and TRBJ1-3; D call uncertain. The V gene's germline CDR1 is KGHSH and CDR2 LQKENI. With 6 bases removed from V and 0 bases from J, the gap between germline ends came to 9 bases. CDR3 length: 14 amino acids. The whole variable domain, filled in from reference TRBV18 and TRBJ1-3, reads NAGVMQNPRHLVRRRGQEARLRCSPMKGHSHVYWYRQLPEEGLKFMVYLQKENIIDESGMPKERFSAEFPKEGPSILRIQQVVRGDSAAYFCASSFGLSGNTIYFGEGSWLTVV.

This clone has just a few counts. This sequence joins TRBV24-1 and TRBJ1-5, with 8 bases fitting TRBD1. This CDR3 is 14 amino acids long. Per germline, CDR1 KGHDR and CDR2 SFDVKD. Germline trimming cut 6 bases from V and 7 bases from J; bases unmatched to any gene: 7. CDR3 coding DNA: TGTGCCACCAGTAATCAGGGGGCGGGACAGCCCCAGCATTTT. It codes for CATSNQGAGQPQHF.

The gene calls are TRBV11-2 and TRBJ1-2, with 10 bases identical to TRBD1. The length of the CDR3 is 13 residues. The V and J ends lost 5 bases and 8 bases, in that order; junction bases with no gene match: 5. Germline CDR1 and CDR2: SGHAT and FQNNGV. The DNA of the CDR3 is TGTGCCAGCAGCCCCGACAGGGGGCAAGGCTACACCTTC. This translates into CASSPDRGQGYTF.

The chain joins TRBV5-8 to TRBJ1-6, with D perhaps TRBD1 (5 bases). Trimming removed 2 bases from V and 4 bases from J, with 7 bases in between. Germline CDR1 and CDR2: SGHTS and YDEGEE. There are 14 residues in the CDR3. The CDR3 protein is CASSLRGYNSPLHF. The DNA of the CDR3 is TGTGCCAGCAGCTTACGGGGGTATAATTCACCCCTCCACTTT.

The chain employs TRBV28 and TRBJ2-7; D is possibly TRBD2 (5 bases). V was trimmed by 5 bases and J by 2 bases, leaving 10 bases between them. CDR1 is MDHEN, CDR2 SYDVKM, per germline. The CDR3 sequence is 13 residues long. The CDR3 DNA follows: TGTGCCAGCAGTAGACTATCTCCCTACGAGCAGTACTTC. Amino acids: CASSRLSPYEQYF.

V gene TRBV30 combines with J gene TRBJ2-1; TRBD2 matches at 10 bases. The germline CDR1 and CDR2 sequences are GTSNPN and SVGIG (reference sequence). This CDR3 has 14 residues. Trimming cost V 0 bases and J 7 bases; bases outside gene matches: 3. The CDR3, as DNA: TGTGCCTGGAGTGTACTAGCGGGATCAAATGAGCAGTTCTTC. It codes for CAWSVLAGSNEQFF.

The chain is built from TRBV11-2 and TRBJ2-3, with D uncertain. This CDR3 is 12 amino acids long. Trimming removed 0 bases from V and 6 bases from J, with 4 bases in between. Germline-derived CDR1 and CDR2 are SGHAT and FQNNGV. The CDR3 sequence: CASSLERDTQYF. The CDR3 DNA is TGTGCCAGCAGCTTAGAACGGGATACGCAGTATTTT.

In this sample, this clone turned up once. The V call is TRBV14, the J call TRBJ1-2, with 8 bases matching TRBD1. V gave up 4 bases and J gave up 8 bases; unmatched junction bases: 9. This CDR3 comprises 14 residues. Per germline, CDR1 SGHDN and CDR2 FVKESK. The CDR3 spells CASSPSGQVGGYTF. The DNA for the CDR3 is TGTGCCAGCAGCCCTTCGGGACAGGTGGGGGGCTACACCTTC.

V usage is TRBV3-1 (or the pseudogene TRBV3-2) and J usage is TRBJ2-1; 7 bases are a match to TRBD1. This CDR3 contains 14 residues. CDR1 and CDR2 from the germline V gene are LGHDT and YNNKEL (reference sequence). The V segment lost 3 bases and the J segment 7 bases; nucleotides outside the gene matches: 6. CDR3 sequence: CASSQVRGPNEQFF. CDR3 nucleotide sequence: TGTGCCAGCAGCCAGGTGAGGGGGCCTAATGAGCAGTTCTTC.